A selection of T cell receptor beta chains follows, all from one sample in a study of cytomegalovirus exposure and HLA in healthy donors. Sequencing used immunoSEQ multiplex PCR; TCRdb keeps in-frame clones, though not all of them. The sample records under 200,000 clones, more than 65% being singletons. The sample was PBMCs. These receptors came from a young man in good health and CMV-seronegative. Each CDR3 is given with its conserved first and last residue. Fields, in order: V gene, clone size, J gene, D gene, CDR3 protein, CDR3 DNA. A D gene is named only where the DNA matches it firmly. A clone size is listed for some rows: how often the clone was seen (once, few, many), or a class if it is expanded.

v_gene: TRBV6-4; abundance: NA; j_gene: TRBJ2-1; d_gene: NA; CDR3aa: CASKRDTSSYNEQFF; CDR3nt: TGTGCCAGCAAAAGGGACACTAGCTCCTACAATGAGCAGTTCTTC
v_gene: TRBV4-1; abundance: NA; j_gene: TRBJ2-1; d_gene: TRBD1; CDR3aa: CASSQRGTESSYNEQFF; CDR3nt: TGCGCCAGCAGCCAAAGAGGGACAGAAAGCTCCTACAATGAGCAGTTCTTC
v_gene: TRBV5-6; abundance: NA; j_gene: TRBJ1-2; d_gene: NA; CDR3aa: CASRQGGGGGYTF; CDR3nt: TGTGCCAGCAGACAAGGCGGGGGGGGCGGCTACACCTTC
v_gene: TRBV28; abundance: NA; j_gene: TRBJ2-7; d_gene: NA; CDR3aa: CASSSGHYYEQYF; CDR3nt: TGTGCCAGCAGCTCGGGACACTACTACGAGCAGTACTTC
v_gene: TRBV5-1; abundance: NA; j_gene: TRBJ1-4; d_gene: TRBD1; CDR3aa: CASTEGQGPPTGEKLFF; CDR3nt: TGCGCCAGCACCGAGGGACAGGGGCCTCCGACGGGAGAAAAACTGTTTTTT
v_gene: TRBV5-4; abundance: NA; j_gene: TRBJ1-3; d_gene: TRBD1; CDR3aa: CASSSMTGIVDTIYF; CDR3nt: TGTGCCAGCAGCTCTATGACAGGGATTGTCGACACCATATATTTT
v_gene: TRBV7-9; abundance: NA; j_gene: TRBJ2-3; d_gene: TRBD1; CDR3aa: CASSLSGQGPTDTQYF; CDR3nt: TGTGCCAGCAGCTTATCGGGACAGGGGCCGACAGATACGCAGTATTTT
v_gene: TRBV5-1; abundance: NA; j_gene: TRBJ1-4; d_gene: NA; CDR3aa: CASSFDGTGEKLFF; CDR3nt: TGCGCCAGCAGCTTCGACGGGACTGGGGAAAAACTGTTTTTT
v_gene: TRBV7-8; abundance: NA; j_gene: TRBJ1-4; d_gene: NA; CDR3aa: CASSRSQGGDEKLFF; CDR3nt: TGTGCCAGCAGTAGAAGTCAGGGCGGCGATGAAAAACTGTTTTTT
v_gene: TRBV4-1; abundance: few; j_gene: TRBJ1-5; d_gene: NA; CDR3aa: CASSQDVQLGQPQHF; CDR3nt: TGCGCCAGCAGCCAAGATGTGCAACTAGGGCAGCCCCAGCATTTT
v_gene: TRBV6-1; abundance: NA; j_gene: TRBJ1-1; d_gene: NA; CDR3aa: CASRTDGYTEAFF; CDR3nt: TGTGCCAGCAGAACCGACGGGTACACTGAAGCTTTCTTT
v_gene: TRBV6-4; abundance: NA; j_gene: TRBJ2-1; d_gene: NA; CDR3aa: CASSDSGSSYNEQFF; CDR3nt: TGTGCCAGCAGTGACTCGGGGAGCTCCTACAATGAGCAGTTCTTC
v_gene: TRBV5-1; abundance: NA; j_gene: TRBJ2-3; d_gene: TRBD2; CDR3aa: CASSWGTSGANTDTQYF; CDR3nt: TGCGCCAGCAGCTGGGGGACTAGCGGAGCTAACACAGATACGCAGTATTTT
v_gene: TRBV6-5; abundance: NA; j_gene: TRBJ2-7; d_gene: NA; CDR3aa: CASSYNPGLDYEQYF; CDR3nt: TGTGCCAGCAGTTATAACCCGGGACTCGACTACGAGCAGTACTTC
v_gene: TRBV5-1; abundance: NA; j_gene: TRBJ1-5; d_gene: NA; CDR3aa: CASSLSGAGNQPQHF; CDR3nt: TGCGCCAGCAGCTTGTCAGGGGCAGGCAATCAGCCCCAGCATTTT
v_gene: TRBV7-2; abundance: once; j_gene: TRBJ1-6; d_gene: TRBD1; CDR3aa: CASSRDRGNSPLHF; CDR3nt: TGTGCCAGCAGCCGGGACAGGGGAAATTCACCCCTCCACTTT
v_gene: TRBV6-5; abundance: NA; j_gene: TRBJ2-7; d_gene: TRBD2; CDR3aa: CASSYSGEGLTYEQYF; CDR3nt: TGTGCCAGCAGTTACTCGGGGGAGGGCCTAACCTACGAGCAGTACTTC
v_gene: TRBV4-3; abundance: NA; j_gene: TRBJ2-7; d_gene: NA; CDR3aa: CASSQVARTEKYEQYF; CDR3nt: TGCGCCAGCAGCCAAGTAGCCCGGACAGAGAAATACGAGCAGTACTTC
v_gene: TRBV27; abundance: NA; j_gene: TRBJ2-5; d_gene: NA; CDR3aa: CASSSGWGGAAGETQYF; CDR3nt: TGTGCCAGCAGTTCGGGATGGGGGGGGGCAGCGGGGGAGACCCAGTACTTC
v_gene: TRBV5-6; abundance: few; j_gene: TRBJ2-3; d_gene: NA; CDR3aa: CASSLGTSTDTQYF; CDR3nt: TGTGCCAGCAGCTTGGGAACATCCACAGATACGCAGTATTTT
v_gene: TRBV4-3; abundance: once; j_gene: TRBJ1-2; d_gene: TRBD1; CDR3aa: CASSRKGQGVGYGYTF; CDR3nt: TGCGCCAGCAGCCGAAAGGGACAGGGGGTAGGGTATGGCTACACCTTC
v_gene: TRBV19; abundance: NA; j_gene: TRBJ2-1; d_gene: NA; CDR3aa: CASTERVDLYNEQFF; CDR3nt: TGTGCCAGTACCGAGCGGGTAGATCTTTACAATGAGCAGTTCTTC
v_gene: TRBV12-2; abundance: NA; j_gene: TRBJ2-1; d_gene: NA; CDR3aa: CASRLGGAPHNEQFF; CDR3nt: TGTGCAAGTCGCTTAGGCGGGGCCCCCCACAATGAGCAGTTCTTC
v_gene: TRBV11-3; abundance: NA; j_gene: TRBJ2-7; d_gene: TRBD1; CDR3aa: CASSRGQGYYEQYF; CDR3nt: TGTGCCAGCAGTCGTGGACAGGGATACTACGAGCAGTACTTC
v_gene: TRBV6-1; abundance: NA; j_gene: TRBJ2-5; d_gene: TRBD2; CDR3aa: CASSDRLAGGVQETQYF; CDR3nt: TGTGCCAGCAGTGACCGACTAGCGGGGGGAGTCCAAGAGACCCAGTACTTC
v_gene: TRBV27; abundance: few; j_gene: TRBJ2-7; d_gene: TRBD2; CDR3aa: CASSTSGSSYEQYF; CDR3nt: TGTGCCAGCAGTACTAGCGGGAGCTCCTACGAGCAGTACTTC
v_gene: TRBV4-3; abundance: NA; j_gene: TRBJ2-7; d_gene: NA; CDR3aa: CASSLEGGYEQYF; CDR3nt: TGCGCCAGCAGCCTAGAAGGAGGCTACGAGCAGTACTTC
v_gene: TRBV28; abundance: NA; j_gene: TRBJ2-1; d_gene: TRBD2; CDR3aa: CASVRDYNNEQFF; CDR3nt: TGTGCCAGCGTCCGGGACTACAACAATGAGCAGTTCTTC
v_gene: TRBV7-2; abundance: NA; j_gene: TRBJ1-4; d_gene: TRBD1; CDR3aa: CASSTTGATNEKLFF; CDR3nt: TGTGCCAGCAGCACTACAGGGGCCACTAATGAAAAACTGTTTTTT
v_gene: TRBV15; abundance: NA; j_gene: TRBJ1-3; d_gene: NA; CDR3aa: CATSRAYLDTIYF; CDR3nt: TGTGCCACCAGCAGGGCATATTTGGACACCATATATTTT
v_gene: TRBV27; abundance: NA; j_gene: TRBJ2-2; d_gene: TRBD1; CDR3aa: CASSLPAGTGGPGELFF; CDR3nt: TGTGCCAGCAGTTTACCCGCCGGGACAGGGGGCCCCGGGGAGCTGTTTTTT
v_gene: TRBV4-2; abundance: NA; j_gene: TRBJ2-1; d_gene: NA; CDR3aa: CASSQVLSASNEQFF; CDR3nt: TGTGCCAGCAGCCAAGTGTTATCCGCTAGTAATGAGCAGTTCTTC
v_gene: TRBV5-1; abundance: NA; j_gene: TRBJ2-4; d_gene: TRBD2; CDR3aa: CASSLEPSGRADAIQYF; CDR3nt: TGCGCCAGCAGCTTGGAGCCTAGCGGGAGGGCCGATGCCATTCAGTACTTC
v_gene: TRBV19; abundance: NA; j_gene: TRBJ2-4; d_gene: NA; CDR3aa: CASSPGEKNIQYF; CDR3nt: TGTGCCAGTAGTCCCGGGGAGAAAAACATTCAGTACTTC
v_gene: TRBV9; abundance: NA; j_gene: TRBJ2-1; d_gene: TRBD2; CDR3aa: CASSLGLAGVHEQFF; CDR3nt: TGTGCCAGCAGCCTCGGACTAGCGGGAGTCCATGAGCAGTTCTTC
v_gene: TRBV4-1; abundance: NA; j_gene: TRBJ2-1; d_gene: NA; CDR3aa: CASSQDFQRGSYNEQFF; CDR3nt: TGCGCCAGCAGCCAAGATTTCCAACGGGGCTCCTACAATGAGCAGTTCTTC
v_gene: TRBV19; abundance: NA; j_gene: TRBJ2-3; d_gene: TRBD1; CDR3aa: CASSKTGGIDTQYF; CDR3nt: TGTGCCAGTAGTAAGACAGGGGGTATAGATACGCAGTATTTT
v_gene: TRBV4-1; abundance: NA; j_gene: TRBJ2-2; d_gene: NA; CDR3aa: CASSQGQTGELFF; CDR3nt: TGCGCCAGCAGCCAAGGACAGACCGGGGAGCTGTTTTTT
v_gene: TRBV4-3; abundance: NA; j_gene: TRBJ1-4; d_gene: NA; CDR3aa: CASSQARTDSNEKLFF; CDR3nt: TGCGCCAGCAGCCAGGCTCGGACAGATAGTAATGAAAAACTGTTTTTT
v_gene: TRBV9; abundance: NA; j_gene: TRBJ2-7; d_gene: NA; CDR3aa: CASSVAPAAGEQYF; CDR3nt: TGTGCCAGCAGCGTAGCACCGGCTGCGGGCGAGCAGTACTTC
v_gene: TRBV19; abundance: NA; j_gene: TRBJ2-1; d_gene: TRBD1; CDR3aa: CASSTPGQGKNEQFF; CDR3nt: TGTGCCAGTAGTACCCCCGGACAGGGTAAAAATGAGCAGTTCTTC
v_gene: TRBV4-3; abundance: NA; j_gene: TRBJ2-2; d_gene: TRBD2; CDR3aa: CASSQRGATGTGELFF; CDR3nt: TGCGCCAGCAGCCAGCGGGGGGCGACTGGCACCGGGGAGCTGTTTTTT
v_gene: TRBV9; abundance: NA; j_gene: TRBJ2-1; d_gene: NA; CDR3aa: CASSVSHYNEQFF; CDR3nt: TGTGCCAGCAGCGTAAGCCACTACAATGAGCAGTTCTTC
v_gene: TRBV10-2; abundance: NA; j_gene: TRBJ2-7; d_gene: TRBD1; CDR3aa: CASTEQGAFSYEQYF; CDR3nt: TGCGCCAGCACTGAACAGGGGGCATTCTCCTACGAGCAGTACTTC
v_gene: TRBV4-1; abundance: NA; j_gene: TRBJ2-7; d_gene: NA; CDR3aa: CASSQGPGEQYF; CDR3nt: TGCGCCAGCAGCCAAGGCCCGGGGGAGCAGTACTTC
v_gene: TRBV7-2; abundance: NA; j_gene: TRBJ1-1; d_gene: NA; CDR3aa: CASSSMVNTEAFF; CDR3nt: TGTGCCAGCAGTTCTATGGTGAACACTGAAGCTTTCTTT
v_gene: TRBV5-1; abundance: few; j_gene: TRBJ2-3; d_gene: NA; CDR3aa: CASSLVGGVTDTQYF; CDR3nt: TGCGCCAGCAGCTTGGTCGGCGGGGTAACAGATACGCAGTATTTT
v_gene: TRBV30; abundance: NA; j_gene: TRBJ2-1; d_gene: NA; CDR3aa: CAWSEQNEQFF; CDR3nt: TGTGCCTGGAGTGAGCAAAATGAGCAGTTCTTC
v_gene: TRBV4-1; abundance: few; j_gene: TRBJ1-1; d_gene: TRBD1; CDR3aa: CASSQDDGTGNTEAFF; CDR3nt: TGCGCCAGCAGCCAAGATGACGGGACAGGGAACACTGAAGCTTTCTTT
v_gene: TRBV7-9; abundance: few; j_gene: TRBJ1-2; d_gene: NA; CDR3aa: CASSFGGGGIGYTF; CDR3nt: TGTGCCAGCAGCTTCGGGGGTGGAGGAATTGGCTACACCTTC
v_gene: TRBV6-1; abundance: NA; j_gene: TRBJ1-2; d_gene: TRBD1; CDR3aa: CASRITGGAEYGYTF; CDR3nt: TGTGCCAGCAGAATCACAGGGGGCGCAGAGTACGGCTACACCTTC
v_gene: TRBV7-8; abundance: NA; j_gene: TRBJ2-5; d_gene: TRBD1; CDR3aa: CASSHAQGAEETQYF; CDR3nt: TGTGCCAGCAGCCACGCACAGGGGGCTGAAGAGACCCAGTACTTC
v_gene: TRBV6-4; abundance: once; j_gene: TRBJ2-2; d_gene: TRBD1; CDR3aa: CASSVQGDIGELFF; CDR3nt: TGTGCCAGCAGTGTGCAGGGGGACATCGGGGAGCTGTTTTTT
v_gene: TRBV14; abundance: NA; j_gene: TRBJ1-6; d_gene: TRBD1; CDR3aa: CASSLSTGRVSPLHF; CDR3nt: TGTGCCAGCAGCTTGTCGACAGGGCGGGTTTCACCCCTCCACTTT
v_gene: TRBV4-3; abundance: NA; j_gene: TRBJ2-4; d_gene: TRBD1; CDR3aa: CASSLRGGAEAKNIQYF; CDR3nt: TGCGCCAGCAGCCTCAGAGGGGGCGCCGAAGCCAAAAACATTCAGTACTTC